This entry lists 27 T cell receptor beta chains sequenced from one sample in a study of blood T cell repertoires in COVID-19 (dated by TCRdb to about 2020). Libraries were prepared through the immunoSEQ multiplex PCR assay. Not all clones reach the TCRdb copy of this immuneACCESS table, which keeps in-frame sequences only. Checked studies attribute under half of the gap to unresolved V genes and leave the rest unexplained. The sample includes around 200,000 clones, with approximately 80% observed a single time. In total, the top ten clones hold 6% to 7.5% of the sample. The sequencing sample was made of PBMCs or T cells enriched from blood (not recorded which). The source is a woman between 40 and 55 years old with acute COVID-19.

This chain connects TRBV6-5 to TRBJ2-6; no clear D. The CDR3 loop spans 13 amino acids. V was clipped by 6 bases and J by 4 bases, with 7 bases between them. The V gene's germline CDR1 is MNHEY and CDR2 SVGAGI. The DNA for the CDR3 is TGTGCCAGCAGCCTCCGGGGGGCCAACGTCCTGACTTTC. Amino acid sequence: CASSLRGANVLTF.

J is TRBJ1-5 and V is TRBV2; a possible D gene is TRBD1 (6 bases). Between the trimmed V and J ends, which lost 7 bases and 6 bases, there was a span of 13 bases. The CDR3 sequence is 13 residues long. Germline V CDR1 and CDR2: SNHLY, FYNNEI. The CDR3 reads CASKTGGGQPQHF. Written as DNA, the CDR3 is TGTGCCAGCAAGACAGGAGGAGGTCAGCCCCAGCATTTT.

The gene calls are TRBV28 and TRBJ1-1; D may be TRBD1 (5 bases). Germline CDR1 and CDR2: MDHEN and SYDVKM. This CDR3 contains 14 residues. The V end was cut by 8 bases, the J end by 1 base, with 14 bases between. CDR3 loop: CASRQEGWNTEAFF. As DNA, the CDR3 is TGTGCCAGCCGCCAGGAGGGGTGGAACACTGAAGCTTTCTTT.

This sequence joins TRBV11-2 and TRBJ1-3, with a weak D call TRBD1 (5 bases). The CDR3 is 16 amino acids. Deletions cut 5 bases from V and 2 bases from J, with 16 bases between. CDR1 and CDR2 from the germline V gene are SGHAT and FQNNGV. The CDR3 spells CASSDRGRGTGNTIYF. As DNA, the CDR3 is TGTGCCAGCAGCGATAGAGGGAGGGGCACTGGAAACACCATATATTTT. The variable domain in full, with the rest retrieved from reference TRBV11-2 and TRBJ1-3, is EAGVAQSPRYKIIEKRQSVAFWCNPISGHATLYWYQQILGQGPKLLIQFQNNGVVDDSQLPKDRFSAERLKGVDSTLKIQPAKLEDSAVYLCASSDRGRGTGNTIYFGEGSWLTVV.

J is TRBJ2-1 and V is TRBV7-8, with 14 bases lining up with TRBD2. This CDR3 has 15 amino acids. The J segment lost 9 bases and the V segment lost 5 bases, leaving 6 bases of the junction unmatched. CDR1 is SGHVS, CDR2 FQNEAQ, per germline. CDR3 region: CASSLTSGRAGEQFF. CDR3 bases: TGTGCCAGCAGCCTGACTAGCGGGAGGGCCGGTGAGCAGTTCTTC.

The chain links TRBV19 to TRBJ1-1, with 7 bases fitting TRBD1. The CDR3 covers 13 residues. From germline, CDR1 is LNHDA and CDR2 SQIVND (reference sequence). Trimming removed 6 bases from V and 0 bases from J; junction bases left unmatched: 1. The CDR3, as DNA: TGTGCCAGTAGGACAGGGTTGAACACTGAAGCTTTCTTT. This codes for CASRTGLNTEAFF.

This chain links TRBV5-6 with TRBJ2-3; possibly TRBD1 for D (5 bases). V was shortened by 2 bases and J by 3 bases, with 13 bases between the two germline ends. The germline V gene encodes CDR1 SGHDT and CDR2 YYEEEE. The length of the CDR3 is 15 residues. CDR3 DNA: TGTGCCAGCAGCTTTCAGGGTTGGGATACAGATACGCAGTATTTT. Protein product: CASSFQGWDTDTQYF.

The sample holds one count of this clone. V is TRBV9 and J is TRBJ2-6, with a weak D call TRBD2 (5 bases). The CDR3 is made up of 20 amino acids. Germline-derived CDR1 and CDR2 are SGDLS and YYNGEE. V was clipped by 3 bases and J by 0 bases, with 22 bases between them. CDR3 nucleotide sequence: TGTGCCAGCAGCGCCCGTATACGGGGTGTATCCTTCTCTGGGGCCAACGTCCTGACTTTC. Encoded protein: CASSARIRGVSFSGANVLTF. The whole variable domain, filled in from reference TRBV9 and TRBJ2-6, reads DSGVTQTPKHLITATGQRVTLRCSPRSGDLSVYWYQQSLDQGLQFLIQYYNGEERAKGNILERFSAQQFPDLHSELNLSSLELGDSALYFCASSARIRGVSFSGANVLTFGAGSRLTVL.

The chain combines TRBV27 with TRBJ1-6; D not resolved. Germline V gene data show CDR1 as MNHEY and CDR2 as SMNVEV (reference sequence). CDR3 size: 14 residues. V was pared by 2 bases and J by 10 bases, with 12 bases between. The CDR3 DNA follows: TGTGCCAGCAGTTTAGGACCTCCGGGGTCACCCCTCCACTTT. Translation: CASSLGPPGSPLHF.

This sequence joins TRBV27 and TRBJ1-1, with TRBD1 identical over 8 bases. The germline V gene has CDR1 MNHEY and CDR2 SMNVEV (reference sequence). The CDR3 extends over 18 amino acids. V dropped 2 bases and J dropped 0; count of bases not matched to a gene: 11. The DNA for the CDR3 is TGTGCCAGCAGTTTAGCGTGGACAGGGCCTTCCATGAACACTGAAGCTTTCTTT. It yields the protein CASSLAWTGPSMNTEAFF.

CDR3 protein: CAWSLDRELGSLHF. CDR3 DNA sequence: TGTGCCTGGAGCCTTGACAGGGAACTAGGGTCCCTCCACTTT. The chain is built from TRBV30 and TRBJ1-6, with 7 bases that match TRBD1. This CDR3 comprises 14 residues. V dropped 3 bases and J dropped 14; count of bases not matched to a gene: 13. Germline V lookup: CDR1 GTSNPN, CDR2 SVGIG (reference sequence).

The chain couples TRBV5-1 to TRBJ1-2, with TRBD1 matching over 9 bases. V dropped 4 bases and J dropped 6; count of bases not matched to a gene: 4. Germline CDR1 SGHRS, CDR2 YFSETQ. The CDR3 loop spans 13 amino acids. Here the CDR3 reads CASSQQGAHGYTF. The CDR3 nucleotides read TGCGCCAGCAGCCAACAGGGGGCCCATGGCTACACCTTC.

This chain uses TRBV20-1 with TRBJ1-5; unclear D gene. Deletions cut 3 bases from V and 6 bases from J, with 9 bases between. The germline V gene has CDR1 DFQATT and CDR2 SNEGSKA (reference sequence). The CDR3 is 12 amino acids. The CDR3 here is CSASTGTQPQHF. In nucleotides, the CDR3 is TGCAGTGCTAGTACGGGAACTCAGCCCCAGCATTTT.

This clone was seen a handful of times. The genes are TRBV6-2 or TRBV6-3 and TRBJ2-1; 8 bases map to TRBD2. Losses at the gene ends were 2 bases for V and 0 bases for J; bases not matched to a gene: 9. The CDR3 is made up of 18 amino acids. Germline lookup yields CDR1 MNHEY and CDR2 SVGEGT. The CDR3 nucleotides are TGTGCCAGCAGTTACGGCGGGACTAGAAAGAACTCCTACAATGAGCAGTTCTTC. Translated: CASSYGGTRKNSYNEQFF.

This clone has just a few counts. This chain links TRBV4-1 with TRBJ1-1; 7 bases fit TRBD1. CDR1 and CDR2 (germline): MGHRA, YSYEKL. There are 14 residues in the CDR3. The V segment lost 2 bases and the J segment 4 bases; nucleotides outside the gene matches: 4. The CDR3 region is CASSQTGAGTEAFF. The CDR3 region has the DNA TGCGCCAGCAGCCAAACAGGGGCGGGCACTGAAGCTTTCTTT.

This clone appeared once. The V gene is TRBV14, the J gene TRBJ1-1; 8 nucleotides line up with TRBD1. CDR1 is SGHDN, CDR2 FVKESK, per germline. The CDR3 is 15 residues long. V lost 4 bases, J lost 0 bases, and 4 bases stayed unmatched. DNA of the CDR3: TGTGCCAGCAGCCTCCAGACAGGGGTGAACACTGAAGCTTTCTTT. It codes for CASSLQTGVNTEAFF.

This clone was recorded at least ten times. This chain links TRBV7-2 with TRBJ1-2; D is uncertain. The CDR3 has 13 amino acids. With 1 base removed from V and 8 bases from J, the gap between germline ends came to 11 bases. Germline CDR1 and CDR2: SGHTA and FQGNSA. CDR3 residues: CASSLVGPGGYTF. The CDR3 DNA follows: TGTGCCAGCAGCTTAGTAGGGCCGGGAGGCTACACCTTC. Variable domain in full (rest from reference TRBV7-2 and TRBJ1-2): GAGVSQSPSNKVTEKGKDVELRCDPISGHTALYWYRQSLGQGLEFLIYFQGNSAPDKSGLPSDRFSAERTGGSVSTLTIQRTQQEDSAVYLCASSLVGPGGYTFGSGTRLTVV.

CDR3 sequence (DNA): TGTGCCAGCAGCGGGGGGACAGGGGTCGGGGAAAAACTGTTTTTT. This gives the protein CASSGGTGVGEKLFF. The rearrangement uses TRBV7-6 and TRBJ1-4, with 10 bases lining up with TRBD1. V trimming: 5 bases; J trimming: 8 bases; junction bases outside the gene matches: 8. The CDR3 length is 15 residues. The germline V gene has CDR1 SGHVS and CDR2 FNYEAQ. Full variable domain (outside the CDR3, taken from reference TRBV7-6 and TRBJ1-4): GAGVSQSPRYKVTKRGQDVALRCDPISGHVSLYWYRQALGQGPEFLTYFNYEAQQDKSGLPNDRFSAERPEGSISTLTIQRTEQRDSAMYRCASSGGTGVGEKLFFGSGTQLSVL.

The chain couples TRBV21-1 to TRBJ2-3; whether TRBD2, the table's D call, matches the DNA was not checked. TRBV21-1 is a listed pseudogene. This CDR3 has 17 amino acids. Here the CDR3 reads CASSSGGGLAGGDTQYF. The DNA for the CDR3 is TGTGCCAGCAGCTCCGGCGGGGGACTAGCGGGAGGGGATACGCAGTATTTT.

The chain couples TRBV12-3 or TRBV12-4 to TRBJ2-3, with D hard to call. V was clipped by 3 bases and J by 2 bases, with 6 bases between them. CDR3 length: 13 residues. The CDR3 DNA reads TGTGCCAGCAGTTTTGGCCTCACAGATACGCAGTATTTT. It encodes CASSFGLTDTQYF.

The chain employs TRBV10-3 and TRBJ2-1, with 11 bases identical to TRBD1. The CDR3 consists of 14 residues. From germline, CDR1 is ENHRY and CDR2 SYGVKD. Unmatched junction bases numbered 4, after V lost 7 bases and J lost 5 bases. The CDR3 nucleotides are TGTGCCATCATGGGGACAGGGGGTAACAATGAGCAGTTCTTC. Protein: CAIMGTGGNNEQFF.

The chain carries TRBV13 and TRBJ1-2, with 7 bases fitting TRBD1. Germline CDR1 and CDR2: PRHDT and FYEKMQ (reference sequence). After removal of 1 base from V and 2 bases from J, the junction contained 7 bases not matched to a gene. This CDR3 contains 16 residues. The CDR3 DNA follows: TGTGCCAGCAGCTTAGCGGTGGTAGGGGGCAACTATGGCTACACCTTC. Translating gives CASSLAVVGGNYGYTF.

The J gene is TRBJ2-3, the V gene TRBV30, with D maybe TRBD2 (7 bases). Germline V gene lookup returns CDR1 GTSNPN and CDR2 SVGIG (reference sequence). The CDR3 sequence is 13 residues long. Trimming left V 8 bases short and J 3 bases short, with 15 bases between. CDR3 nucleotides: TGTGCCGTCGTTCGGGGGGCAACAGATACGCAGTATTTT. It encodes CAVVRGATDTQYF.

V is TRBV19 and J is TRBJ1-2; TRBD1 matches 8 bases. V shed 6 bases and J 4 bases; nucleotides not matched to a gene: 7. This CDR3 has 14 amino acids. CDR1 is LNHDA, CDR2 SQIVND, per germline (reference sequence). The CDR3 sequence is CASRSDRGGYGYTF. CDR3 sequence (DNA): TGTGCCAGTAGGTCTGACAGGGGTGGCTATGGCTACACCTTC.

Worth noting for this clone: The same CDR3 also results from other DNA sequences found in this sample. This chain joins TRBV5-1 and TRBJ2-2; D not certain. Per the germline V gene, CDR1 is SGHRS and CDR2 is YFSETQ. The CDR3 is made up of 14 amino acids. The V end lost 4 bases, the J end lost 1 base, and 8 bases lay between the germline ends. This CDR3 reads CASSLAGNTGELFF. CDR3 in DNA: TGCGCCAGCAGCCTGGCCGGGAACACCGGGGAGCTGTTTTTT.

The chain couples TRBV6-1 to TRBJ1-1; D is unclear. The germline V and J ends were trimmed by 2 bases and 6 bases, with 10 bases remaining between them. There are 13 residues in the CDR3. From germline, CDR1 is MNHNS and CDR2 SASEGT. The CDR3 nucleotides read TGTGCCAGCAGTGAAAGGCTGGGAGCTGAAGCTTTCTTT. Protein sequence: CASSERLGAEAFF.

CDR3 sequence: CASSLMGRAGNTIYF. CDR3 in DNA: TGTGCCAGCAGCCTCATGGGGCGTGCTGGAAACACCATATATTTT. The V gene is TRBV28, the J gene TRBJ1-3; D may be TRBD1 (5 bases). The V end was cut by 6 bases, the J end by 2 bases, with 14 bases between. CDR3 length equals 15 residues. Germline V gene sequence: CDR1 MDHEN, CDR2 SYDVKM.